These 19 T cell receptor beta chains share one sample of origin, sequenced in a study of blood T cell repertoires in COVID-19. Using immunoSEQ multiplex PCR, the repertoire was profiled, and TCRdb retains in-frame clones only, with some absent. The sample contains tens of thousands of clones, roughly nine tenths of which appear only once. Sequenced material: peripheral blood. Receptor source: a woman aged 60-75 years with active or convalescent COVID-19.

CDR3 bases: TGTGCCAGCGGGGCGGATAGCTCCTACAATGAGCAGTTCTTC. It encodes CASGADSSYNEQFF. V gene TRBV2 combines with J gene TRBJ2-1; TRBD1 is a possible D gene (5 bases). The ends were cut back, 8 bases at V and 0 bases at J, with 11 bases in the middle. CDR1 SNHLY and CDR2 FYNNEI come from the germline V gene. The CDR3 spans 14 residues.

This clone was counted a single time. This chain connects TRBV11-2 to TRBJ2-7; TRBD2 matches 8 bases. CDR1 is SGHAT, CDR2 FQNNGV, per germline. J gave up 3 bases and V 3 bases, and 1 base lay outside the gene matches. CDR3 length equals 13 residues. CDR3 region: CASSFGTSYEQYF. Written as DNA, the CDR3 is TGTGCCAGCAGCTTCGGGACTAGCTACGAGCAGTACTTC.

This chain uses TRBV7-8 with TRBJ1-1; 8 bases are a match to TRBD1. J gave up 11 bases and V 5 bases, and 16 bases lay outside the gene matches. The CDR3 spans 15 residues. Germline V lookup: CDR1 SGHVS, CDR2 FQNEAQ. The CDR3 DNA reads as TGTGCCAGCAGCCGAGGGTCAGGGGGCGCGTTATTGGCTTTCTTT. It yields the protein CASSRGSGGALLAFF.

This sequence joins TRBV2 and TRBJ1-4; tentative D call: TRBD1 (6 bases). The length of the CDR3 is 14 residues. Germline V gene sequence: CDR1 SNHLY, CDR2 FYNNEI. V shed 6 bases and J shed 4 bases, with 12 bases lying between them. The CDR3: CASRVQGINEKLFF. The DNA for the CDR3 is TGTGCCAGCAGGGTACAGGGAATTAATGAAAAACTGTTTTTT.

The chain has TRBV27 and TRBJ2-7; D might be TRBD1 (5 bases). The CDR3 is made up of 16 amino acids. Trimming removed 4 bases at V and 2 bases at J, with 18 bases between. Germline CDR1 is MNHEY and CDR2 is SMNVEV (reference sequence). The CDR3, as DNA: TGTGCCAGCAGTTCTTTCGTCGACAGATCCCCCTACGAGCAGTACTTC. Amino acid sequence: CASSSFVDRSPYEQYF.

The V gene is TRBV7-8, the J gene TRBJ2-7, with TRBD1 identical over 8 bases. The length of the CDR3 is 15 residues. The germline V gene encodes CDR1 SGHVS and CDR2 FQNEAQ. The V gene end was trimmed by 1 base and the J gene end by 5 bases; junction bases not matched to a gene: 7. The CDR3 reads CASSLVSTGAHEQYF. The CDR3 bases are TGTGCCAGCAGCTTAGTGTCGACAGGGGCCCACGAGCAGTACTTC.

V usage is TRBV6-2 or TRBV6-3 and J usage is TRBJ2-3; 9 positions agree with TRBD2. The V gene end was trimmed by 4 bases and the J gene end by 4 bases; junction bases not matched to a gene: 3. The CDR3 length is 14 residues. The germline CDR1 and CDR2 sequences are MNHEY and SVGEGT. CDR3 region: CASSSRLAADTQYF. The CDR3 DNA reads TGTGCCAGCAGTTCGCGACTAGCGGCAGATACGCAGTATTTT.

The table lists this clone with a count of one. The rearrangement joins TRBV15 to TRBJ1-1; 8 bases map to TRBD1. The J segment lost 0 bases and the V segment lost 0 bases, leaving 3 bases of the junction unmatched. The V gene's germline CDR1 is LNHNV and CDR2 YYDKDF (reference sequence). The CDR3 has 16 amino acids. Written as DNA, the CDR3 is TGTGCCACCAGCAGAGATTCGACAGGGGTGAACACTGAAGCTTTCTTT. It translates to CATSRDSTGVNTEAFF.

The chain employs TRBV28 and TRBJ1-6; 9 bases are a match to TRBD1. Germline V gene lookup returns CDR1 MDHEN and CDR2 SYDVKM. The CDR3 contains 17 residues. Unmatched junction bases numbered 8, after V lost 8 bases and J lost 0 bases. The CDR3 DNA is TGTGCCAGCGGGACAGGGTCCGCGAGCTCCTATAATTCACCCCTCCACTTT. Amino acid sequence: CASGTGSASSYNSPLHF.

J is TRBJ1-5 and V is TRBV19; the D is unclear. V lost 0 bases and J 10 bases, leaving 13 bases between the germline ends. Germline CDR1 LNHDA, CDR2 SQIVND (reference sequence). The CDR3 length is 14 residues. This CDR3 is CASSIDREDEPQHF. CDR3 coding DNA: TGTGCCAGTAGTATAGATCGGGAAGATGAACCCCAGCATTTT.

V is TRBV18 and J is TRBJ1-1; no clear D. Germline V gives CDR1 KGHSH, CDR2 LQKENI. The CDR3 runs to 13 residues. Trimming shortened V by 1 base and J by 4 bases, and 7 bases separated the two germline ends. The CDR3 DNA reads TGTGCCAGCTCACCACGAGAGGGCACTGAAGCTTTCTTT. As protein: CASSPREGTEAFF.

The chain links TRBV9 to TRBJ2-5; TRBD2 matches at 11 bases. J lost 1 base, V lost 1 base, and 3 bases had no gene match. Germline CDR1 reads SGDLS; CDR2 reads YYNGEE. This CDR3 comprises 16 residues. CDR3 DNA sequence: TGTGCCAGCAGCGTATCCGGGACTAGCGGCCAAGAGACCCAGTACTTC. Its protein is CASSVSGTSGQETQYF.

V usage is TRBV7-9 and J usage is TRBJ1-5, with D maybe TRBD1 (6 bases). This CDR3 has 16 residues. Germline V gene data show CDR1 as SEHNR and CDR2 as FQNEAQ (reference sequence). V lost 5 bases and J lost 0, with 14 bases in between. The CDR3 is CASSEGQIVSNQPQHF. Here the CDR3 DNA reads TGTGCCAGCAGCGAGGGACAAATCGTTAGCAATCAGCCCCAGCATTTT.

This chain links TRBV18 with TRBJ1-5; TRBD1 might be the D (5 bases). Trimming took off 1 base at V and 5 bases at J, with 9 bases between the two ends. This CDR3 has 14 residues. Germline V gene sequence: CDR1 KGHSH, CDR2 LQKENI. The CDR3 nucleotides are TGTGCCAGCTCACCACTCCAGGGCGATCAGCCCCAGCATTTT. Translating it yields CASSPLQGDQPQHF.

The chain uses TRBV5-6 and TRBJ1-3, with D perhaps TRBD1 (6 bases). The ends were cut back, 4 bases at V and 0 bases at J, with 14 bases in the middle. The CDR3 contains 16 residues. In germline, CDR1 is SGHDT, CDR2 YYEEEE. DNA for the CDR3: TGTGCCAGCAGCCAAGTCGACAGGTTCTCTGGAAACACCATATATTTT. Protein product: CASSQVDRFSGNTIYF.

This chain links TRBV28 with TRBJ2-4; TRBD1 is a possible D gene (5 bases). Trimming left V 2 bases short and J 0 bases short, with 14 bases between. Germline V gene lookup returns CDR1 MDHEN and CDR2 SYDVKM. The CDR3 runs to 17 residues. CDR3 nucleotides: TGTGCCAGCAGTTTACGCTTGTGGGGCCTAGCCAAAAACATTCAGTACTTC. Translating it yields CASSLRLWGLAKNIQYF.

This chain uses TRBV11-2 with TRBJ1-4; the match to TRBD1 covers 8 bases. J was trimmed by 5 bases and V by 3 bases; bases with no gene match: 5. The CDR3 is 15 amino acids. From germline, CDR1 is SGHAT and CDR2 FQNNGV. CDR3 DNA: TGTGCCAGCAGCTTGCTGGACAGGGACAATGAAAAACTGTTTTTT. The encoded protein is CASSLLDRDNEKLFF.

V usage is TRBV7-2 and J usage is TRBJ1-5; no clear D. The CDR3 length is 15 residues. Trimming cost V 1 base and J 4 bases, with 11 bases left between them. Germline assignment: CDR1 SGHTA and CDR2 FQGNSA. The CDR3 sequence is CASSLGLGRNQPQHF. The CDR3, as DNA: TGTGCCAGCAGCTTAGGGTTGGGGAGAAATCAGCCCCAGCATTTT.

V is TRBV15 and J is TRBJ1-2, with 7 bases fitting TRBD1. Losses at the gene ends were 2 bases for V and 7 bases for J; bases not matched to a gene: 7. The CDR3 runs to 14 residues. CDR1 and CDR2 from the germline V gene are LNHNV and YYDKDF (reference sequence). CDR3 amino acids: CATSRTTGYFGYTF. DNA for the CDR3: TGTGCCACCAGCAGAACGACAGGGTATTTTGGCTACACCTTC.